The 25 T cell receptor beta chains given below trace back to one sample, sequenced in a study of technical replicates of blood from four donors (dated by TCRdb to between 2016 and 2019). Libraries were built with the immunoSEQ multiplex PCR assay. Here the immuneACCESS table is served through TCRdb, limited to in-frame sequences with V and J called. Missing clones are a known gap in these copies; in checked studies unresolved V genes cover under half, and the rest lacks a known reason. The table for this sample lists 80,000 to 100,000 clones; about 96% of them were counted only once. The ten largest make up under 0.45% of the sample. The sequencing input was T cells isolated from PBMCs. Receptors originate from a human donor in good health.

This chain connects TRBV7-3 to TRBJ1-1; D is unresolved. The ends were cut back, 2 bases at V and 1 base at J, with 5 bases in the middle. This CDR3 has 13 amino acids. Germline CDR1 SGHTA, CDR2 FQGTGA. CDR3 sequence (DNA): TGTGCCAGCAGCTTAGGGCAGAACACTGAAGCTTTCTTT. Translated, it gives CASSLGQNTEAFF.

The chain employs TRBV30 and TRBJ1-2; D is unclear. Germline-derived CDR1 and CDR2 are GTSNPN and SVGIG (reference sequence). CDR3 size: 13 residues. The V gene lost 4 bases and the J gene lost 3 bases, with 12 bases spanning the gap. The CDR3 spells CAWMAGPHYGYTF. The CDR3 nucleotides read TGTGCCTGGATGGCTGGCCCCCACTATGGCTACACCTTC. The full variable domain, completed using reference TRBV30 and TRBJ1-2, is SQTIHQWPATLVQPVGSPLSLECTVEGTSNPNLYWYRQAAGRGLQLLFYSVGIGQISSEVPQNLSASRPQDRQFILSSKKLLLSDSGFYLCAWMAGPHYGYTFGSGTRLTVV.

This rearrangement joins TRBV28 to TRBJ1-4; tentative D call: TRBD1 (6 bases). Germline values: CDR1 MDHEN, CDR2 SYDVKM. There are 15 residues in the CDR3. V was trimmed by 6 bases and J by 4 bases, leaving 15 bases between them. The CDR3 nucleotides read TGTGCCAGCAGACCCTTGGGGGCGAGTAATGAAAAACTGTTTTTT. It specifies CASRPLGASNEKLFF.

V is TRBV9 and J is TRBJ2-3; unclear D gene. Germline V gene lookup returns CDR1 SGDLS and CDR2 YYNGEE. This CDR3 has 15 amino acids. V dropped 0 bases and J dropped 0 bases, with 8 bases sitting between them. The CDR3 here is CASSVDPLSTDTQYF. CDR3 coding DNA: TGTGCCAGCAGCGTAGACCCCCTAAGCACAGATACGCAGTATTTT.

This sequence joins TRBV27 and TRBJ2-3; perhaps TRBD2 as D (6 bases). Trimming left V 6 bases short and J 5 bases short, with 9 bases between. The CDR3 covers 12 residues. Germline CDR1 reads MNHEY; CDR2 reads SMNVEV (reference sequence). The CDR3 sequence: CASRGLQDTQYF. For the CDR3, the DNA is TGTGCCAGCAGGGGACTCCAAGATACGCAGTATTTT.

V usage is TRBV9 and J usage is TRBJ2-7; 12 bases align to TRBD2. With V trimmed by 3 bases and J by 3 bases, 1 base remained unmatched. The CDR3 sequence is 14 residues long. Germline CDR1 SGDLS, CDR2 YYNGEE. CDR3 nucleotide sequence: TGTGCCAGCAGCGCGGGACTAGCGGGCTACGAGCAGTACTTC. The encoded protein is CASSAGLAGYEQYF.

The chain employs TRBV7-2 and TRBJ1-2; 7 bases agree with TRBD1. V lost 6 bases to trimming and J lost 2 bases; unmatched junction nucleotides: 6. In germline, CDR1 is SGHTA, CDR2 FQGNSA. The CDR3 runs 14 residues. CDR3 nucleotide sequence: TGTGCCAGCAGTACAGGGGTTCTAAACTATGGCTACACCTTC. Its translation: CASSTGVLNYGYTF.

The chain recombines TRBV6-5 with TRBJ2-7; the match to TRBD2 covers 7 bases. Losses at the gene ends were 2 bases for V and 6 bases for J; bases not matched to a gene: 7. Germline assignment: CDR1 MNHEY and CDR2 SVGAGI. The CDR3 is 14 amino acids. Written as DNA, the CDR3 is TGTGCCAGCAGTTACAGAGGGGAGGGCGGCGAGCAGTACTTC. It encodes CASSYRGEGGEQYF.

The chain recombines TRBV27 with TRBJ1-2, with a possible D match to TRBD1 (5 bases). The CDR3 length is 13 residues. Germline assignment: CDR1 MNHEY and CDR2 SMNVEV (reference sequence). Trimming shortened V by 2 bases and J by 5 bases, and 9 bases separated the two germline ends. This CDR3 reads CASSLESGYGYTF. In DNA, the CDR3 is TGTGCCAGCAGTTTAGAGTCAGGGTATGGCTACACCTTC.

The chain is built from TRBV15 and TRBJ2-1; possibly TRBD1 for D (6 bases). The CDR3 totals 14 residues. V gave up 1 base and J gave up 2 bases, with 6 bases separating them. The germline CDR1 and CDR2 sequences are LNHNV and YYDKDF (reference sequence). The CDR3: CATSRGDTYNEQFF. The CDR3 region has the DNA TGTGCCACCAGCAGAGGGGACACCTACAATGAGCAGTTCTTC. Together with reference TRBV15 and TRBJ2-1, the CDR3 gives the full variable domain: DAMVIQNPRYQVTQFGKPVTLSCSQTLNHNVMYWYQQKSSQAPKLLFHYYDKDFNNEADTPDNFQSRRPNTSFCFLDIRSPGLGDTAMYLCATSRGDTYNEQFFGPGTRLTVL.

CDR3 region: CASSLTGENTEAFF. DNA for the CDR3: TGCGCCAGCAGCTTGACAGGGGAGAACACTGAAGCTTTCTTT. This chain uses TRBV5-1 with TRBJ1-1, with TRBD1 identical over 7 bases. The CDR3 is 14 amino acids. Germline V lookup: CDR1 SGHRS, CDR2 YFSETQ. The ends lost 1 base at V and 1 base at J; junction bases unmatched: 1. The whole variable domain, remainder taken from reference TRBV5-1 and TRBJ1-1, is KAGVTQTPRYLIKTRGQQVTLSCSPISGHRSVSWYQQTPGQGLQFLFEYFSETQRNKGNFPGRFSGRQFSNSRSEMNVSTLELGDSALYLCASSLTGENTEAFFGQGTRLTVV.

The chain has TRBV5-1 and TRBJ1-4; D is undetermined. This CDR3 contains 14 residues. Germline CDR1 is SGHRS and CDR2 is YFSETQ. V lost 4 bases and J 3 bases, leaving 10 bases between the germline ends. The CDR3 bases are TGCGCCAGCAGCACGGGGATGGCTAATGAAAAACTGTTTTTT. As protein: CASSTGMANEKLFF.

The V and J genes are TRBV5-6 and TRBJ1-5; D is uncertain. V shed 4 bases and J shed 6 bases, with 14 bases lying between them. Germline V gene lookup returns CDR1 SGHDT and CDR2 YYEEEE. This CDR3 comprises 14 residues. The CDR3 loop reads CASSLGEGIQPQHF. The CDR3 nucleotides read TGTGCCAGCAGCCTCGGCGAGGGAATTCAGCCCCAGCATTTT.

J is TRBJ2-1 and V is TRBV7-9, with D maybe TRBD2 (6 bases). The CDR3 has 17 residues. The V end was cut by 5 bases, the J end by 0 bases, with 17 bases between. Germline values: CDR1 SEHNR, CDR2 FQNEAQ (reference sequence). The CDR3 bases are TGTGCCAGCAGCCTAACGGGACTGCAAAGCTCCTACAATGAGCAGTTCTTC. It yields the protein CASSLTGLQSSYNEQFF.

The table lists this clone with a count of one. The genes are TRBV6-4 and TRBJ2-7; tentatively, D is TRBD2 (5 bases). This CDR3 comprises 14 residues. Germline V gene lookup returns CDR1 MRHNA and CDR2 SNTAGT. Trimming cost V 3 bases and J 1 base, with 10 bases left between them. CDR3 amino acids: CASSDKGLSYEQYF. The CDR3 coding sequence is TGTGCCAGCAGTGATAAAGGACTTTCCTACGAGCAGTACTTC.

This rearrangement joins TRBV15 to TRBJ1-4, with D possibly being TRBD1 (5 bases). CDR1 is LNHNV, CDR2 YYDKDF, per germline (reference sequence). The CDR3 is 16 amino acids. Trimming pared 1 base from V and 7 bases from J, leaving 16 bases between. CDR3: CATSRGIWQGGEKLFF. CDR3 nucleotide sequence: TGTGCCACCAGCAGAGGAATATGGCAGGGAGGTGAAAAACTGTTTTTT.

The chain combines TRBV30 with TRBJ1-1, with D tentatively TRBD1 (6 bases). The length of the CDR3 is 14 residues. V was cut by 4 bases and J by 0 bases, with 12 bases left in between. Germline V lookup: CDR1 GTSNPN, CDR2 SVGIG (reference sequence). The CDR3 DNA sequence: TGTGCCTGGACTCGGACAGTCATGAACACTGAAGCTTTCTTT. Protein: CAWTRTVMNTEAFF. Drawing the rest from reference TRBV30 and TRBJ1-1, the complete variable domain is SQTIHQWPATLVQPVGSPLSLECTVEGTSNPNLYWYRQAAGRGLQLLFYSVGIGQISSEVPQNLSASRPQDRQFILSSKKLLLSDSGFYLCAWTRTVMNTEAFFGQGTRLTVV.

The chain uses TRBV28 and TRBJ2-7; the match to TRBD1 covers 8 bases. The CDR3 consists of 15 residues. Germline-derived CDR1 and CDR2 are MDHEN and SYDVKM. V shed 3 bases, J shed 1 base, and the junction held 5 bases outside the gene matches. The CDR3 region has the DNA TGTGCCAGCAGTTTGGGGACAGGTATGTCCTACGAGCAGTACTTC. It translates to CASSLGTGMSYEQYF.

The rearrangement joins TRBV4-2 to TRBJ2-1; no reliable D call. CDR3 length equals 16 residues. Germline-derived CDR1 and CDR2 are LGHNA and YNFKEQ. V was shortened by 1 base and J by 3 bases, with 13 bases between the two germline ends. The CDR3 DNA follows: TGTGCCAGCAGCCAAGTTAGAGAAGTTCTCTACAATGAGCAGTTCTTC. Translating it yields CASSQVREVLYNEQFF.

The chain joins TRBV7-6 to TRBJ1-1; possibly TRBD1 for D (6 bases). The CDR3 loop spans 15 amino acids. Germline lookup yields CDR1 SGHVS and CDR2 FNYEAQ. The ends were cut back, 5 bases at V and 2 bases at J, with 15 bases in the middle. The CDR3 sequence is CASSQKQGRNTEAFF. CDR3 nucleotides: TGTGCCAGCAGCCAGAAACAGGGAAGAAACACTGAAGCTTTCTTT.

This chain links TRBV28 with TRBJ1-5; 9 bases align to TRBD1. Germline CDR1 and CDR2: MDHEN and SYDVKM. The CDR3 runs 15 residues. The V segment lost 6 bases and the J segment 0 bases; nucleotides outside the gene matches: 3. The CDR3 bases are TGTGCCAGCAGGGGGACAGGGAATAGCAATCAGCCCCAGCATTTT. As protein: CASRGTGNSNQPQHF.

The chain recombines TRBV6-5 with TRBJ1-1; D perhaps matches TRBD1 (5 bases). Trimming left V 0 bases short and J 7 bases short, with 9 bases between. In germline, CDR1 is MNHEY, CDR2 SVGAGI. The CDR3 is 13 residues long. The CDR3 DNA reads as TGTGCCAGCAGTTACTCAGGGGTCGGTGAAGCTTTCTTT. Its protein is CASSYSGVGEAFF.

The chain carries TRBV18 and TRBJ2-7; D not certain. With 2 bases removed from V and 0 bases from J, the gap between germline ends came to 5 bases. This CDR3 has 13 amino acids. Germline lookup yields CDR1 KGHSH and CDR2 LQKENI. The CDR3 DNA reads TGTGCCAGCTCACCAACAGCCTCCTACGAGCAGTACTTC. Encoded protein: CASSPTASYEQYF. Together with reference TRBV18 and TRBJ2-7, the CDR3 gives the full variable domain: NAGVMQNPRHLVRRRGQEARLRCSPMKGHSHVYWYRQLPEEGLKFMVYLQKENIIDESGMPKERFSAEFPKEGPSILRIQQVVRGDSAAYFCASSPTASYEQYFGPGTRLTVT.

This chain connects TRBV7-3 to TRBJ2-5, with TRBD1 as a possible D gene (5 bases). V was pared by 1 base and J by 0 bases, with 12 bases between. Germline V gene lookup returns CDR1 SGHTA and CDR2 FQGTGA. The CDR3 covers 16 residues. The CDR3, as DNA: TGTGCCAGCAGCTTAAAGGGGTTAGTGTACCAAGAGACCCAGTACTTC. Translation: CASSLKGLVYQETQYF.

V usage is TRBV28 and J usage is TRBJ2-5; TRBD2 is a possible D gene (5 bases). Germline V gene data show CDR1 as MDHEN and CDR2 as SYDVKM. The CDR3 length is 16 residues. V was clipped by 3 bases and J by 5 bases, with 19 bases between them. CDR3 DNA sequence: TGTGCCAGCAGTTTCGGGCTAGGGAGCCTTCGGGAGACCCAGTACTTC. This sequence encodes CASSFGLGSLRETQYF. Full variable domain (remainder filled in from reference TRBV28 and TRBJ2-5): DVKVTQSSRYLVKRTGEKVFLECVQDMDHENMFWYRQDPGLGLRLIYFSYDVKMKEKGDIPEGYSVSREKKERFSLILESASTNQTSMYLCASSFGLGSLRETQYFGPGTRLLVL.